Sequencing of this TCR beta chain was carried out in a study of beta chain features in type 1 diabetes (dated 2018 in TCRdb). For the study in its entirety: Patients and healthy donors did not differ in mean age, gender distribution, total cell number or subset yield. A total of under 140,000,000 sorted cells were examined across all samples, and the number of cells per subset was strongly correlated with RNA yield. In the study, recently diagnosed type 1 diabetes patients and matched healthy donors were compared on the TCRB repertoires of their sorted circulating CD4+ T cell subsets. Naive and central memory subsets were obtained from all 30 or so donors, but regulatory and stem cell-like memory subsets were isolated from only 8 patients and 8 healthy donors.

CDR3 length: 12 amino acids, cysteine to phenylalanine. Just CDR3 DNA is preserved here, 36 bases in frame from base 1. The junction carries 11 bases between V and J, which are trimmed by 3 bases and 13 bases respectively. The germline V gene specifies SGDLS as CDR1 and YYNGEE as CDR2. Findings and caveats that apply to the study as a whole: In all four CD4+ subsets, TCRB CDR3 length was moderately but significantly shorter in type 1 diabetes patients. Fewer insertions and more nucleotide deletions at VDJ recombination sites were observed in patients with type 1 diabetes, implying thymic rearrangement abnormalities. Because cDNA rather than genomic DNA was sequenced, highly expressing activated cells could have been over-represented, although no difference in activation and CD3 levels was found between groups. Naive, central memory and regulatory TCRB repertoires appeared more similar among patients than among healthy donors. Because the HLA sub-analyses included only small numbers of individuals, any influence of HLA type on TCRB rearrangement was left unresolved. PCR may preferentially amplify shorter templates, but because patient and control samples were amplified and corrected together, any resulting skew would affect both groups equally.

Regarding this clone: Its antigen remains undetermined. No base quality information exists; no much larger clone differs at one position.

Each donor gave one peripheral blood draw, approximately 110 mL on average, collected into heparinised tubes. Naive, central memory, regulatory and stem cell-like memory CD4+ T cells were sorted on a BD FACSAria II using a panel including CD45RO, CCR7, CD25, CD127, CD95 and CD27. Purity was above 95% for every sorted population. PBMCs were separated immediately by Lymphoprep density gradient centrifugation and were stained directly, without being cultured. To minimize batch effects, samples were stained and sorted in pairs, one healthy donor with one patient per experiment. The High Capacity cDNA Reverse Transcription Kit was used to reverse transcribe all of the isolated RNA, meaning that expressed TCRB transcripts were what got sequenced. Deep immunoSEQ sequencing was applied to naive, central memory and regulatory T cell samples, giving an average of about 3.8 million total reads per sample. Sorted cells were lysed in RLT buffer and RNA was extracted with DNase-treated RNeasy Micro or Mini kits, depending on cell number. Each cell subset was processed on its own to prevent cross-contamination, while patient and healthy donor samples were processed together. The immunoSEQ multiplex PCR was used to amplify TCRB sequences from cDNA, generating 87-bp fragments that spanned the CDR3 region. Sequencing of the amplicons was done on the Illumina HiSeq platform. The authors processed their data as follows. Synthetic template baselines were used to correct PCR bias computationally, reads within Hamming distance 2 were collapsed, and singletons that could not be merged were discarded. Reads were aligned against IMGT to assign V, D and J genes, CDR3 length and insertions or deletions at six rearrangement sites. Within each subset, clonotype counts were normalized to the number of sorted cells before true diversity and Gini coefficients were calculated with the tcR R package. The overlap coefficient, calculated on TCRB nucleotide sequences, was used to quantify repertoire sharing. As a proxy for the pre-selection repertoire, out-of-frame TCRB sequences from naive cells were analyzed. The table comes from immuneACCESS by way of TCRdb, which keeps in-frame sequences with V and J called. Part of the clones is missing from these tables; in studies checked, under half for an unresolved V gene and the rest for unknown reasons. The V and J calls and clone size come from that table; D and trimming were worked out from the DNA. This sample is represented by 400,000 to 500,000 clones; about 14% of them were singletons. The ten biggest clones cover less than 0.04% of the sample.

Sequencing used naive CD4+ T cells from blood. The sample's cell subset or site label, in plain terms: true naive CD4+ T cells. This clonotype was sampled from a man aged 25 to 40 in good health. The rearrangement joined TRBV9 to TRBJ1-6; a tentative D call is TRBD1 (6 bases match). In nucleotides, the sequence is TGTGCCAGCAGCGCAGGGGACTCCCCCCTCCACTTT. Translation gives CASSAGDSPLHF.